This section outlines one T cell receptor (beta chain) sequence together with its context. The antigen remains unidentified. The record originates from a study of cytomegalovirus exposure and HLA in healthy donors. Study summary: The Caucasian-associated ancestry cluster held 80% to 90% of 398 genotyped donors.

This PCR relied on a set of 60 Vbeta primers and 13 Jbeta primers. TCRdb keeps only in-frame clones here, not all; method: immunoSEQ multiplex PCR. This table has around 160,000 clones, roughly 80% appearing once. Germline V gives CDR1 SGHAT, CDR2 FQNNGV. Trimming cost V 2 bases and J 7 bases; bases outside gene matches: 10. The CDR3 covers 15 residues. Overall study findings and caveats: It was in a later analysis that TCR association rates were seen to vary by HLA locus, highest for DRB1 and lowest for HLA-C. Later analysis demonstrated an association between a missense DCLRE1C variant and TCR beta V- and J-gene trimming.

The sequenced material came from PBMCs. V gene TRBV11-2 combines with J gene TRBJ2-7; 8 bases align to TRBD2. This sequence was found in a male donor in good health and CMV-seropositive. CDR3 amino acids: CASSLPGGASGEQYF. The DNA for the CDR3 is TGTGCCAGCAGCTTACCCGGGGGGGCATCGGGTGAGCAGTACTTC.